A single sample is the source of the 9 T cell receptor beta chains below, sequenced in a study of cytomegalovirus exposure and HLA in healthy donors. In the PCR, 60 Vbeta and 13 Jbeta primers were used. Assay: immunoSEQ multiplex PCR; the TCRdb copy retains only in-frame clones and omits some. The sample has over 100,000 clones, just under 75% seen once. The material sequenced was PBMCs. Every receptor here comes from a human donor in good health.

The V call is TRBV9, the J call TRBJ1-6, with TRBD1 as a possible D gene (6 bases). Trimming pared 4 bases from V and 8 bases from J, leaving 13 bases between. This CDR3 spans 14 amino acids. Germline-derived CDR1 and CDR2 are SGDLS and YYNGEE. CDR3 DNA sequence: TGTGCCAGCAGCCTCAGGGGTGTCTATTCACCCCTCCACTTT. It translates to CASSLRGVYSPLHF.

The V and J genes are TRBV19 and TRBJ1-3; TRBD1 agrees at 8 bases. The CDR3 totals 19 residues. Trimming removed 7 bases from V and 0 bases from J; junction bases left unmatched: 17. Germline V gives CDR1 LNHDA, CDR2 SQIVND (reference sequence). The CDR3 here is CASTPKAPQGVNSGNTIYF. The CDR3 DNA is TGTGCCAGTACCCCAAAGGCCCCACAGGGGGTAAACTCTGGAAACACCATATATTTT.

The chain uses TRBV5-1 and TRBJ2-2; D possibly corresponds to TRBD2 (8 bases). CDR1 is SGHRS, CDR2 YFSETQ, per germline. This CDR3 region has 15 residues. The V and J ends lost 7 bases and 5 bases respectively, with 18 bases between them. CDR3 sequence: CASRAREGATGELFF. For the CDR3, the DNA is TGCGCCAGCCGAGCACGGGAGGGGGCGACCGGGGAGCTGTTTTTT.

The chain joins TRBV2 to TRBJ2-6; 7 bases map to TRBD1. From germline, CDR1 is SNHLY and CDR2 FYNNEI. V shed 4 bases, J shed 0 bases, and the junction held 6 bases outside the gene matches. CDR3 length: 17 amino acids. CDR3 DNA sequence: TGTGCCAGCAGTGTAGACAGGGCGGACTCTGGGGCCAACGTCCTGACTTTC. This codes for CASSVDRADSGANVLTF.

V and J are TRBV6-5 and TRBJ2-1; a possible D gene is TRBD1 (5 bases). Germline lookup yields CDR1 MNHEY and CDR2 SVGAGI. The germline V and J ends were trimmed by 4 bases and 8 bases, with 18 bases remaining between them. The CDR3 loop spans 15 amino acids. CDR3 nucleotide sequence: TGTGCCAGCAGTTCAGGGTCCCCTTTGAGGTATGAGCAGTTCTTC. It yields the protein CASSSGSPLRYEQFF.

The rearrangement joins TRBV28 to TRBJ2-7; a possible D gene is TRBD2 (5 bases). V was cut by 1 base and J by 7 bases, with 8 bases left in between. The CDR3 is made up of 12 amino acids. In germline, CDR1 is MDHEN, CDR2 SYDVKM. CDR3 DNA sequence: TGTGCCAGCAGTTTATTAGGCGGGGAGCAGTACTTC. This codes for CASSLLGGEQYF.

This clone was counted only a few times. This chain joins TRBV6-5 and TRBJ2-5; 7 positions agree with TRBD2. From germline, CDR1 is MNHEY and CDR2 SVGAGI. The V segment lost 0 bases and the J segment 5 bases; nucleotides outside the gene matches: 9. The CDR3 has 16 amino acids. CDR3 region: CASSYSVAGASETQYF. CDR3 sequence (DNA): TGTGCCAGCAGTTACTCAGTAGCGGGTGCCTCGGAGACCCAGTACTTC.

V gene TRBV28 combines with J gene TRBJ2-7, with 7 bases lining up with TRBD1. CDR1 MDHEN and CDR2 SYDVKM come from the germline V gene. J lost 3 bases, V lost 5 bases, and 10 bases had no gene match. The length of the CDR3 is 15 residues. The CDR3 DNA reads TGTGCCAGCAGTACCTCAGGGGGTAGTGACTACGAGCAGTACTTC. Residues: CASSTSGGSDYEQYF. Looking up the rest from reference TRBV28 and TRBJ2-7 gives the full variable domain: DVKVTQSSRYLVKRTGEKVFLECVQDMDHENMFWYRQDPGLGLRLIYFSYDVKMKEKGDIPEGYSVSREKKERFSLILESASTNQTSMYLCASSTSGGSDYEQYFGPGTRLTVT.

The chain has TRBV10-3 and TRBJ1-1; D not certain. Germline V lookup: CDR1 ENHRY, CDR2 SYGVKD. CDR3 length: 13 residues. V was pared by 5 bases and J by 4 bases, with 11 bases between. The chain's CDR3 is CAISQTMATEAFF. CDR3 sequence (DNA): TGTGCCATCAGTCAGACAATGGCCACTGAAGCTTTCTTT.